One sample yielded the 2 T cell receptor beta chains listed below, sequenced in a study of spatial heterogeneity in lung cancer. Study-wide results and limits: Tracking of tumor mutation counts was seen in expanded intratumoral alpha and beta TCR counts.

As for time point: sample taken at primary tumor resection. Antigens for these TCRs are unknown. Via MiXCR, TCRdb re-called the 5' RACE reads, giving one row per CDR3 protein. The table shows thousands of distinct CDR3 sequences, with 6.7% occurring only once. The source was lung tumor tissue, collected at surgery. The origin of the receptors is a male donor with early-stage non-small cell lung cancer.

The table lists this clonotype with many counts. The chain combines TRBV27 with TRBJ2-7; D not resolved. The V gene's germline CDR1 is MNHEY and CDR2 SMNVEV (reference sequence). This CDR3 spans 15 amino acids. Trimming shortened V by 0 bases and J by 1 base, and 10 bases separated the two germline ends. The CDR3 reads CASSLSVAESYEQYF. Here the CDR3 DNA reads TGTGCCAGCAGTTTATCGGTTGCGGAGTCCTACGAGCAGTACTTC.

Sample share makes this clonotype medium-sized (0.01 to 0.1%). The rearrangement joins TRBV5-1 to TRBJ2-7, with unresolved D. The length of the CDR3 is 13 residues. Germline V gene lookup returns CDR1 SGHRS and CDR2 YFSETQ. Trimming cost V 3 bases and J 1 base, with 8 bases left between them. The CDR3 loop is CASSWALSYEQYF. CDR3 nucleotide sequence: TGCGCCAGCAGCTGGGCCCTGTCCTACGAGCAGTACTTC.